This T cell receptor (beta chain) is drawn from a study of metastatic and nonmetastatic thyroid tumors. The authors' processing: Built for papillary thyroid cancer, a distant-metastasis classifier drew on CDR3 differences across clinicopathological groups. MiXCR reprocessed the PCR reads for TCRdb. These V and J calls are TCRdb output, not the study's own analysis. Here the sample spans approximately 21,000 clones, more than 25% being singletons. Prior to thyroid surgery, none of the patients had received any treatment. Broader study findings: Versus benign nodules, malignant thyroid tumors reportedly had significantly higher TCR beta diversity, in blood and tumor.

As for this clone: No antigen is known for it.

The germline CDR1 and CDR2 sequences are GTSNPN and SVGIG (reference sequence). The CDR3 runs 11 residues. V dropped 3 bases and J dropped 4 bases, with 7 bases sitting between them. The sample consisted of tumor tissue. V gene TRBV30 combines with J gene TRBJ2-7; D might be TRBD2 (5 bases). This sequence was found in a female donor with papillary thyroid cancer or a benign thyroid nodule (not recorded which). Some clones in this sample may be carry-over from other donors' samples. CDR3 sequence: CAWSWRYEQYF. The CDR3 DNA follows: TGTGCCTGGAGCTGGAGGTACGAGCAGTACTTC.